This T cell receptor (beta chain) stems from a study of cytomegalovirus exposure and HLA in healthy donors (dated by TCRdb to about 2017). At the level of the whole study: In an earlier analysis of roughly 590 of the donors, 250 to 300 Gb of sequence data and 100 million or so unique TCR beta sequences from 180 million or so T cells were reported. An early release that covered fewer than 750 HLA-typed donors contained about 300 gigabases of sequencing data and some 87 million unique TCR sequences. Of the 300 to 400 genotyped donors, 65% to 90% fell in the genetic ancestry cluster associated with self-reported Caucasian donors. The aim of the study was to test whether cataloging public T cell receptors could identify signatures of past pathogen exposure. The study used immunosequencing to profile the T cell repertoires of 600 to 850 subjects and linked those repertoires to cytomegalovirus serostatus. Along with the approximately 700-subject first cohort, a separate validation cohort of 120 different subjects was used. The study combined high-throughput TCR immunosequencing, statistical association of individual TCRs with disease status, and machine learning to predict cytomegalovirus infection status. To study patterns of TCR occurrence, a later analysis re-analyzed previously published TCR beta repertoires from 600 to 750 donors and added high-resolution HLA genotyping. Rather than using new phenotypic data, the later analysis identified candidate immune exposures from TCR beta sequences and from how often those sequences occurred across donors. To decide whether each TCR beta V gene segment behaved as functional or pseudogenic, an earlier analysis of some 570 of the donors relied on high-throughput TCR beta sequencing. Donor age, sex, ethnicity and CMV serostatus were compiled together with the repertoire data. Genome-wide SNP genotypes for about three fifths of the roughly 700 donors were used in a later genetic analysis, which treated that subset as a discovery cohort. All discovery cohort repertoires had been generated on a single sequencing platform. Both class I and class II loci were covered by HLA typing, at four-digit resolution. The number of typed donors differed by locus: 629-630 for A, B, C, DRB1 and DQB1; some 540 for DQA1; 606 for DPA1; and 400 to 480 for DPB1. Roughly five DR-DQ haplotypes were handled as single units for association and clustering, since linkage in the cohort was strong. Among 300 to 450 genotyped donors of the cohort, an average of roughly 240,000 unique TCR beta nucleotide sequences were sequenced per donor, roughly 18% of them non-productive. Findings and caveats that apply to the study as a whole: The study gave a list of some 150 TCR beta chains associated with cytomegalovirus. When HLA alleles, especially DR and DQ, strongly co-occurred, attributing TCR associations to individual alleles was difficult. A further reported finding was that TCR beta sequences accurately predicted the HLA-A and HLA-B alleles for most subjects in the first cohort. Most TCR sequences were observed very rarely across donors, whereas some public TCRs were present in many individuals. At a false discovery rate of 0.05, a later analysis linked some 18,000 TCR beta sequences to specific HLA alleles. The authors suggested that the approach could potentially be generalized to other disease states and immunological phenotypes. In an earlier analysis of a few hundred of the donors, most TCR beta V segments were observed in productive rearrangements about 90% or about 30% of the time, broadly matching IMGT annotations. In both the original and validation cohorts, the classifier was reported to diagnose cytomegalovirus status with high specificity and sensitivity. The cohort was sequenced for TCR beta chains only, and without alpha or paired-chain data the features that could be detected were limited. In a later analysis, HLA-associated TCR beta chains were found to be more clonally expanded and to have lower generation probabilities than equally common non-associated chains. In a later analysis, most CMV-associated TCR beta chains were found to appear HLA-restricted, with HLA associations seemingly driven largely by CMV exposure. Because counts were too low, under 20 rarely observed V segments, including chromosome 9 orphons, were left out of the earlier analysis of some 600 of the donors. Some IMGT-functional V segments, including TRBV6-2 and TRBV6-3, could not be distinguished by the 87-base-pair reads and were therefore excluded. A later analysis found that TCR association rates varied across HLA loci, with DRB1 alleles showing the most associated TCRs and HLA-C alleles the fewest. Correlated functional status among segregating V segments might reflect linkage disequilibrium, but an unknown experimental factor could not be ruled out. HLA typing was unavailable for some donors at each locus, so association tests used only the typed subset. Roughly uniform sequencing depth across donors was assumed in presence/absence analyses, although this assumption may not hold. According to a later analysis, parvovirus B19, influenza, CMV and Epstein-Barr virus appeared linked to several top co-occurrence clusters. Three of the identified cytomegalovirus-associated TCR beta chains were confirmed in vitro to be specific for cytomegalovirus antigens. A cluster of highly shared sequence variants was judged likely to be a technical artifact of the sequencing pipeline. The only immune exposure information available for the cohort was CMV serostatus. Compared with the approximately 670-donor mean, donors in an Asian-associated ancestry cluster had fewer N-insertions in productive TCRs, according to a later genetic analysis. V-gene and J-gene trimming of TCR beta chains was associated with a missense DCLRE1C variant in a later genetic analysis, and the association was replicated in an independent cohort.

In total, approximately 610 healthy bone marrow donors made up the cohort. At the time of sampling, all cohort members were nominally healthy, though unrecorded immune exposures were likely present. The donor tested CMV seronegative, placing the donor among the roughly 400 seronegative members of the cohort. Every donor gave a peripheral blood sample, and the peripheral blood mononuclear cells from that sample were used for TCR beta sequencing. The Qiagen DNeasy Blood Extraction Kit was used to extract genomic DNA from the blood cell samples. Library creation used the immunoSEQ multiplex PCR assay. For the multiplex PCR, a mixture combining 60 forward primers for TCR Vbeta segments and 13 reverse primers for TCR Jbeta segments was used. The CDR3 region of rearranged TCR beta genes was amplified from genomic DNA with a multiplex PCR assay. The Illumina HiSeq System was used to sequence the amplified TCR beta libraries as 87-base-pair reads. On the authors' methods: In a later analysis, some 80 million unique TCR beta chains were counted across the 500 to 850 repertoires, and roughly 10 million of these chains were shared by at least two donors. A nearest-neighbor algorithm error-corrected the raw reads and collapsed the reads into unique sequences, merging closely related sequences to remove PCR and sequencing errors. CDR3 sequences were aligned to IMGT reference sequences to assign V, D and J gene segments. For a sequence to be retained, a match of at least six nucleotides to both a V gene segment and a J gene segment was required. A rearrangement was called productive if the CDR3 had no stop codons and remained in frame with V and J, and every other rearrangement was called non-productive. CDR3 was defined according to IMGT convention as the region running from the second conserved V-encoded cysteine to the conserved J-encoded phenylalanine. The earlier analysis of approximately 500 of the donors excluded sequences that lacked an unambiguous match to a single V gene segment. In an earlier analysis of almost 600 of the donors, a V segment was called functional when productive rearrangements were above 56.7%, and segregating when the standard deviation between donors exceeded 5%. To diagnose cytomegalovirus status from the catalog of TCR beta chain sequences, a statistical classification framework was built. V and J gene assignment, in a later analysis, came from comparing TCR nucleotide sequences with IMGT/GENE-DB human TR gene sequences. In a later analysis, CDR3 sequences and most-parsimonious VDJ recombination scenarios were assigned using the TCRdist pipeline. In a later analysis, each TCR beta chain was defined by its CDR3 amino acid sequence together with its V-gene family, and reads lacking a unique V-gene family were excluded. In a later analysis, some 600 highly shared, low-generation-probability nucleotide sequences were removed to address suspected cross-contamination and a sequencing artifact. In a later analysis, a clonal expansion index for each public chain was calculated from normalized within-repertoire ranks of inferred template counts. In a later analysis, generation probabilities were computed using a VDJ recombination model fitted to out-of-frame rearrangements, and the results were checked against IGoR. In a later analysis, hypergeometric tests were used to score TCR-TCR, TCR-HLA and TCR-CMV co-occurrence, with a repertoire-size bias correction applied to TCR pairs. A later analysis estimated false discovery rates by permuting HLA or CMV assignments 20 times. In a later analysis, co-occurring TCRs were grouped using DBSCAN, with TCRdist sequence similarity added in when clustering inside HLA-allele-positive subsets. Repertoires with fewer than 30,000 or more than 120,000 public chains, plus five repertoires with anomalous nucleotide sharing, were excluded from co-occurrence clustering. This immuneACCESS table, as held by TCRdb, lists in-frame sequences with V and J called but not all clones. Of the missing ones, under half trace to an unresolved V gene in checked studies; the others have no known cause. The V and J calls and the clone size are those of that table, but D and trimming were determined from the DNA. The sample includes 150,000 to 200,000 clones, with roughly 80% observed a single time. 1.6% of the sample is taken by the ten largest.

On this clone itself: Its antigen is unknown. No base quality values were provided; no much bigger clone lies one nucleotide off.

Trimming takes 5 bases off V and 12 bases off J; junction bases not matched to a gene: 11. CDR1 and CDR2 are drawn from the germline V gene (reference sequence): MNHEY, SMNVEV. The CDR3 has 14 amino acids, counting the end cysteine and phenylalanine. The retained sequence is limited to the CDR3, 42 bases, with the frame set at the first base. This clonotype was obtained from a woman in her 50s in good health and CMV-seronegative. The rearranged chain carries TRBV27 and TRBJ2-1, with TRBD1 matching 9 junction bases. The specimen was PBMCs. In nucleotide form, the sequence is TGTGCCAGCAGTGGGGACAGGGAGGATCGTAGGCAGTTCTTC. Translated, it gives CASSGDREDRRQFF.